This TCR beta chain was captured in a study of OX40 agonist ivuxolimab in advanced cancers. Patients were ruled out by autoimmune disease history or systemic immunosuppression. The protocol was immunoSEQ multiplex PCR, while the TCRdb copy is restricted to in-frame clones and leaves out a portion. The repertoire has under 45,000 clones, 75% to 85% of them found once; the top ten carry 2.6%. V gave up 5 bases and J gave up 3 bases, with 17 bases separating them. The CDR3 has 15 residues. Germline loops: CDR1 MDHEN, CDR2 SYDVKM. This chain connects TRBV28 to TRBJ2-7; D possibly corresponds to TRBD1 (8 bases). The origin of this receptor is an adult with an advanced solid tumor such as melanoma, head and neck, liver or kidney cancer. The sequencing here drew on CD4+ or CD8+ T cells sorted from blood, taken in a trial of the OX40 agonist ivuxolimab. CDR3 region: CASSGQGGGGYEQYV. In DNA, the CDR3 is TGTGCCAGCAGTGGACAGGGAGGGGGGGGCTACGAGCAGTACGTC.